This T cell receptor (beta chain) was sequenced during a study of cytomegalovirus exposure and HLA in healthy donors. The PCR employed 60 Vbeta primers together with 13 Jbeta primers. The assay was immunoSEQ multiplex PCR, and TCRdb's table has in-frame clones only and misses some. This table has 150,000 to 200,000 clones, roughly four fifths appearing once. Input material: PBMCs. The TCR comes from a woman in her 30s in good health and CMV-seropositive.

DNA of the CDR3: TGCGCCAGCAGGGGGACAGCAACTAATGAAAAACTGTTTTTT. Its translation: CASRGTATNEKLFF. The chain uses TRBV5-1 and TRBJ1-4; 7 bases are a match to TRBD1. Germline V gene data show CDR1 as SGHRS and CDR2 as YFSETQ. This CDR3 is 14 amino acids long. After removal of 5 bases from V and 0 bases from J, the junction contained 1 base not matched to a gene.